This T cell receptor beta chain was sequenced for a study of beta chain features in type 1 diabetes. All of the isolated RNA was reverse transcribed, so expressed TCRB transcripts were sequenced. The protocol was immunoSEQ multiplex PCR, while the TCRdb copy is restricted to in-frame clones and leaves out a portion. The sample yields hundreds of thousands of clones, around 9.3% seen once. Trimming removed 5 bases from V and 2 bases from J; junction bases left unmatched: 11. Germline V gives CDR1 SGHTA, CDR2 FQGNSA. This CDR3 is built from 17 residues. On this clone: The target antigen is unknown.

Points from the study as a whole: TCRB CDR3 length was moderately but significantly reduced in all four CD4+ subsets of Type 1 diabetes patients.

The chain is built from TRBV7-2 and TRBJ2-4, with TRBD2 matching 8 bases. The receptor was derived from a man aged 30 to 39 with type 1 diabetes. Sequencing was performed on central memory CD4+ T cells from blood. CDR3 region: CASSLEPRGGSKNIQYF. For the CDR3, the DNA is TGTGCCAGCAGCCTCGAACCTCGGGGGGGCTCCAAAAACATTCAGTACTTC.